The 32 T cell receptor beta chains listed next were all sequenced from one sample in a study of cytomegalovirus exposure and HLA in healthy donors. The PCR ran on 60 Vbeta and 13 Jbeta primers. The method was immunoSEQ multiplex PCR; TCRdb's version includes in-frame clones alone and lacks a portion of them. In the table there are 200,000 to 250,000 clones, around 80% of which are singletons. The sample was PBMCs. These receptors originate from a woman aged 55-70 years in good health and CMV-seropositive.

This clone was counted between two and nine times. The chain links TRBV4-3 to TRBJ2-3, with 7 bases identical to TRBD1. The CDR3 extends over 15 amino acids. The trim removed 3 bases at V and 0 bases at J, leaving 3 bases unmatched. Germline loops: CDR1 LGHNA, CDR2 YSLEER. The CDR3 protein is CASSHQGESTDTQYF. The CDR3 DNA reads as TGCGCCAGCAGCCACCAGGGGGAGAGCACAGATACGCAGTATTTT.

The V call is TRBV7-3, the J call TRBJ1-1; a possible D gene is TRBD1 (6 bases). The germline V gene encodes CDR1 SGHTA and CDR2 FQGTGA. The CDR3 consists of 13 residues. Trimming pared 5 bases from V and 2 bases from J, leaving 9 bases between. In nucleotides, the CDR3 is TGTGCCAGCAGCCAACAGGGTAACACTGAAGCTTTCTTT. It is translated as CASSQQGNTEAFF.

The CDR3 DNA reads TGTGCCAGCAGCATTGAGACAGGGGCCAATTCACCCCTCCACTTT. Protein product: CASSIETGANSPLHF. The rearrangement links TRBV11-2 to TRBJ1-6; 8 nucleotides align to TRBD1. J lost 7 bases, V lost 5 bases, and 7 bases had no gene match. Germline assignment: CDR1 SGHAT and CDR2 FQNNGV. The CDR3 has 15 amino acids.

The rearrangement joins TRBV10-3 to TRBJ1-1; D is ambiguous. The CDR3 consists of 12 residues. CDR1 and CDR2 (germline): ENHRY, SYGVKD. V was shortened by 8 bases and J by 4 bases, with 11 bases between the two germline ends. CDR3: CAIGGPGTEAFF. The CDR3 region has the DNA TGTGCCATCGGAGGTCCCGGCACTGAAGCTTTCTTT.

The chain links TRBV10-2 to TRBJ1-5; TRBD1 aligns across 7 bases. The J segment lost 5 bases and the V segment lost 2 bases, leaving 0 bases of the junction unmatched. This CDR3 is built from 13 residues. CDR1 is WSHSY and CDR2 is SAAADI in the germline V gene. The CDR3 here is CASSEGTDQPQHF. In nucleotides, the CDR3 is TGCGCCAGCAGTGAGGGGACAGATCAGCCCCAGCATTTT.

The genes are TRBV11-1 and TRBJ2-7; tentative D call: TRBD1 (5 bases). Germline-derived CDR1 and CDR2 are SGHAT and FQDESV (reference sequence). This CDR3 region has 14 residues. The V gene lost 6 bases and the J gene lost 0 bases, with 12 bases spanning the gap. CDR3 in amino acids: CASSVRRDSYEQYF. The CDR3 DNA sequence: TGTGCCAGCAGTGTCCGCAGGGACTCCTACGAGCAGTACTTC.

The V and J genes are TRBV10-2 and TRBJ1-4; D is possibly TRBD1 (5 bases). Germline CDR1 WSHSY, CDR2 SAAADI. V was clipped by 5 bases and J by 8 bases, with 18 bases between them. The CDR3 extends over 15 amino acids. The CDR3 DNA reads TGCGCCAGCAGTCCACTCGGACAATCTGCGGAAAAACTGTTTTTT. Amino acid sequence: CASSPLGQSAEKLFF.

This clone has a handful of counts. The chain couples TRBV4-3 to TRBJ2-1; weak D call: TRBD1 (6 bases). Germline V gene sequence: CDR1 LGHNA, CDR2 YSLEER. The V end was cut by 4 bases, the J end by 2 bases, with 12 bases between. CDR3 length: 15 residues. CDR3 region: CASSPLQGAYNEQFF. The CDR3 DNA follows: TGCGCCAGCAGCCCTCTACAGGGAGCCTACAATGAGCAGTTCTTC.

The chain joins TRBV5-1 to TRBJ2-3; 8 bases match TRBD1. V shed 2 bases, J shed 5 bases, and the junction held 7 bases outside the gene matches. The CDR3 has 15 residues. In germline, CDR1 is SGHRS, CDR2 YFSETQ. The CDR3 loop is CASSFLTTGVDTQYF. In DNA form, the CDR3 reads TGCGCCAGCAGCTTTCTAACGACAGGGGTAGATACGCAGTATTTT. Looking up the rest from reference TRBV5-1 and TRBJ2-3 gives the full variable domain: KAGVTQTPRYLIKTRGQQVTLSCSPISGHRSVSWYQQTPGQGLQFLFEYFSETQRNKGNFPGRFSGRQFSNSRSEMNVSTLELGDSALYLCASSFLTTGVDTQYFGPGTRLTVL.

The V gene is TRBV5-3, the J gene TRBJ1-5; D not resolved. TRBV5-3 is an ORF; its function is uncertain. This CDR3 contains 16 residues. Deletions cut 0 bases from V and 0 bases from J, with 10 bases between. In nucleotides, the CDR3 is TGTGCCAGAAGCTTGGCCTCACCCTATAGCAATCAGCCCCAGCATTTT. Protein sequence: CARSLASPYSNQPQHF.

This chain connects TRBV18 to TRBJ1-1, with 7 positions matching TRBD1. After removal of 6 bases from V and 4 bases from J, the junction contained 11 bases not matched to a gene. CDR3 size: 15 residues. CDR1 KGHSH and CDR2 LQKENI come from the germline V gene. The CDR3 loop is CASSLERQGGTEAFF. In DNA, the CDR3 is TGTGCCAGCTCTCTTGAACGACAGGGAGGCACTGAAGCTTTCTTT.

In DNA form, the CDR3 reads TGTGCCATCAGTGATAAGGGCAGCGGGAGATACAATGAGCAGTTCTTC. It encodes CAISDKGSGRYNEQFF. The V gene is TRBV10-3, the J gene TRBJ2-1; 8 bases fit TRBD2. Unmatched junction bases numbered 8, after V lost 3 bases and J lost 4 bases. The CDR3 is 16 amino acids. Per germline, CDR1 ENHRY and CDR2 SYGVKD.

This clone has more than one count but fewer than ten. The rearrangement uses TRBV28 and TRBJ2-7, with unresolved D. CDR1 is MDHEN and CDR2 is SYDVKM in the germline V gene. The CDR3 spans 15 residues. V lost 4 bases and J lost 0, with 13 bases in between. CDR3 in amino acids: CASSSPTASSYEQYF. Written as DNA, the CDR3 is TGTGCCAGCAGTTCTCCGACGGCTAGCTCCTACGAGCAGTACTTC.

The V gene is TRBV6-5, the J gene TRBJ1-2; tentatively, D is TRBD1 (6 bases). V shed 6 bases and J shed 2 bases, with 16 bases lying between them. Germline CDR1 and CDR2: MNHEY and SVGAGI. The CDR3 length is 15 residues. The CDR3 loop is CASSITGSVNYGYTF. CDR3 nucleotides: TGTGCCAGCAGCATTACAGGGAGTGTGAACTATGGCTACACCTTC.

CDR3 sequence reads: CASSGSGVGYGYTF. CDR3 nucleotides: TGCGCCAGCAGCGGTTCGGGAGTGGGGTATGGCTACACCTTC. The genes are TRBV4-3 and TRBJ1-2, with unresolved D. Germline CDR1 reads LGHNA; CDR2 reads YSLEER. The CDR3 is 14 amino acids. V gave up 5 bases and J gave up 5 bases, with 15 bases separating them.

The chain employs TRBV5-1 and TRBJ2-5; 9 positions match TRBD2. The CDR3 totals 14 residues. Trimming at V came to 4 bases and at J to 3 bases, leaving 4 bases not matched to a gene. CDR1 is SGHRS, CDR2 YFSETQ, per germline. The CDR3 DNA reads TGCGCCAGCAGCCAGACTAGCGGAAAAGAGACCCAGTACTTC. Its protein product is CASSQTSGKETQYF.

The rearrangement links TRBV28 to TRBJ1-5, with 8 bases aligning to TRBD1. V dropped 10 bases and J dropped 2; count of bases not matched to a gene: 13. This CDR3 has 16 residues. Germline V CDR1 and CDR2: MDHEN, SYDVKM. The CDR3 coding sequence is TGTGCCACCTTCCTGGCAGGGGGCTCGGGCAATCAGCCCCAGCATTTT. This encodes CATFLAGGSGNQPQHF.

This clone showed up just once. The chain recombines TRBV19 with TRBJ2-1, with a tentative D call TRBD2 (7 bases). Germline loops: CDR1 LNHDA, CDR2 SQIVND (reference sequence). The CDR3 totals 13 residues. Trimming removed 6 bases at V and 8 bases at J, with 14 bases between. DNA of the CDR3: TGTGCCAGTAGCCTCAGGGAGGGGGATGAGCAGTTCTTC. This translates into CASSLREGDEQFF.

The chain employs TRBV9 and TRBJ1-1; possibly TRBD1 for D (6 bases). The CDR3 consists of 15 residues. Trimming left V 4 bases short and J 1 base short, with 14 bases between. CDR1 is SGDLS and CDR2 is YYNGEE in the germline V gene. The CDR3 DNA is TGTGCCAGCAGCCCCCAAGTACAGGGGAACACTGAAGCTTTCTTT. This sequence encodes CASSPQVQGNTEAFF.

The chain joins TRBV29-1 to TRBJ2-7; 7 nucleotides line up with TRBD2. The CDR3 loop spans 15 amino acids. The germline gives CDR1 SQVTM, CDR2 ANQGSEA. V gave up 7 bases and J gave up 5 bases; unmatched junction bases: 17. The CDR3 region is CSAIKGTGGENEQYF. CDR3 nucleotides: TGCAGCGCCATAAAGGGTACGGGGGGAGAGAACGAGCAGTACTTC.

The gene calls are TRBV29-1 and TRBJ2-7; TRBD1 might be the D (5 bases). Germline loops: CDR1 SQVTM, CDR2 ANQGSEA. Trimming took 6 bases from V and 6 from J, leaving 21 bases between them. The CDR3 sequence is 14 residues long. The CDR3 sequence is CSVLATARQGEQYF. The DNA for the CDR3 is TGCAGCGTCCTCGCCACCGCAAGGCAGGGCGAGCAGTACTTC.

The CDR3 loop reads CASSLGGLAGDEQFF. CDR3 nucleotide sequence: TGCGCCAGCAGCTTGGGGGGACTAGCGGGAGATGAGCAGTTCTTC. V gene TRBV5-1 combines with J gene TRBJ2-1; 14 nucleotides line up with TRBD2. V was clipped by 0 bases and J by 8 bases; unmatched bases: 1. The V gene's germline CDR1 is SGHRS and CDR2 YFSETQ. The CDR3 is 15 amino acids.

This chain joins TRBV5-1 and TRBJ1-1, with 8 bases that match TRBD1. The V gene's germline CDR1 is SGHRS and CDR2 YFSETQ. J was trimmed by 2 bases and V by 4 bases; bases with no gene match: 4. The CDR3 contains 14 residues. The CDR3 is CASSVTGENTEAFF. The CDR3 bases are TGCGCCAGCAGCGTGACAGGGGAAAACACTGAAGCTTTCTTT.

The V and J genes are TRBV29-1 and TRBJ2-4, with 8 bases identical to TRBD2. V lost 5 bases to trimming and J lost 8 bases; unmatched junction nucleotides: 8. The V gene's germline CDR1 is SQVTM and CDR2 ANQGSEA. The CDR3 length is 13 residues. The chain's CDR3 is CSVIKAGVHIQYF. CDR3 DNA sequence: TGCAGCGTTATAAAAGCGGGGGTTCACATTCAGTACTTC.

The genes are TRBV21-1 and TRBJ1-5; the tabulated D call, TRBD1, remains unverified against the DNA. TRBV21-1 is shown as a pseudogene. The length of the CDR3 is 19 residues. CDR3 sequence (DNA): TGTGCCAGCAGCACGCCCTCCCAAACAACTCGGGACAGAAATCAGCCCCAGCATTTT. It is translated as CASSTPSQTTRDRNQPQHF.

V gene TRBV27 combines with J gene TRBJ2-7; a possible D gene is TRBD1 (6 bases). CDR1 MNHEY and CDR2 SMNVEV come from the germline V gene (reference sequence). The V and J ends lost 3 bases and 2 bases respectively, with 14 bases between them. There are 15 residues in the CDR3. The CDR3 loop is CASSFLSTGPYEQYF. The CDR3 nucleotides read TGTGCCAGCAGTTTTCTCTCCACAGGGCCCTACGAGCAGTACTTC.

Written as DNA, the CDR3 is TGTGCCAGCAGTTACCAGGCGACAGGAGAGAACACTGAAGCTTTCTTT. Translated, it gives CASSYQATGENTEAFF. The V call is TRBV6-6, the J call TRBJ1-1, with D perhaps matching TRBD1 (6 bases). This CDR3 comprises 16 residues. V lost 2 bases and J lost 1, with 14 bases in between. From germline, CDR1 is MNHNY and CDR2 SVGAGI (reference sequence).

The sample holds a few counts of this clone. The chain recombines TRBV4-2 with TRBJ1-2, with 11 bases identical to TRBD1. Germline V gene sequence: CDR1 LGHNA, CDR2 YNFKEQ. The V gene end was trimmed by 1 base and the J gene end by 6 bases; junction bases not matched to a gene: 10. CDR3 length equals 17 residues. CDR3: CASSQGGTGGRRNGYTF. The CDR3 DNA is TGTGCCAGCAGCCAAGGAGGGACAGGGGGTAGAAGAAATGGCTACACCTTC.

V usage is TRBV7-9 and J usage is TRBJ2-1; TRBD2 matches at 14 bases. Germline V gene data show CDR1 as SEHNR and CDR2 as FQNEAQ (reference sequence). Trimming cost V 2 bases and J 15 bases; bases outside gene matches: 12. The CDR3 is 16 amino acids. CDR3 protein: CASSLWGLAGVGVPFF. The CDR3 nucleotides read TGTGCCAGCAGCTTATGGGGACTAGCGGGAGTGGGAGTCCCGTTCTTC. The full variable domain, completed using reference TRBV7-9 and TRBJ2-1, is DTGVSQNPRHKITKRGQNVTFRCDPISEHNRLYWYRQTLGQGPEFLTYFQNEAQLEKSRLLSDRFSAERPKGSFSTLEIQRTEQGDSAMYLCASSLWGLAGVGVPFFGPGTRLTVL.

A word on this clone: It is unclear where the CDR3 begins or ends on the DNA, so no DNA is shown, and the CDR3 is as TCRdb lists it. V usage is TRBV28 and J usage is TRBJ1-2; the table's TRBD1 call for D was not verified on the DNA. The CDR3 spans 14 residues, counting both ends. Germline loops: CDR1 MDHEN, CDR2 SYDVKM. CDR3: CASSSSTGDYGYTF.

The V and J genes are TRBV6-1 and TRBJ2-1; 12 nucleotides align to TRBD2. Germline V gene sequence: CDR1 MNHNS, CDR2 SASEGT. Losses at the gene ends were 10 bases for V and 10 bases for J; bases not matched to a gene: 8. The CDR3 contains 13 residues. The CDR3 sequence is CATRTSGVGEQFF. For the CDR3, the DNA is TGTGCCACTAGGACTAGCGGGGTGGGGGAGCAGTTCTTC.

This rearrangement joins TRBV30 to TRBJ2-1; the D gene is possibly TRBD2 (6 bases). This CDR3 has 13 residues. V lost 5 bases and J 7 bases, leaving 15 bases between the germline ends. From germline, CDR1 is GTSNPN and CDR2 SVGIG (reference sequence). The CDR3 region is CAWFTKSGNEQFF. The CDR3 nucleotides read TGTGCCTGGTTTACCAAAAGCGGGAATGAGCAGTTCTTC.